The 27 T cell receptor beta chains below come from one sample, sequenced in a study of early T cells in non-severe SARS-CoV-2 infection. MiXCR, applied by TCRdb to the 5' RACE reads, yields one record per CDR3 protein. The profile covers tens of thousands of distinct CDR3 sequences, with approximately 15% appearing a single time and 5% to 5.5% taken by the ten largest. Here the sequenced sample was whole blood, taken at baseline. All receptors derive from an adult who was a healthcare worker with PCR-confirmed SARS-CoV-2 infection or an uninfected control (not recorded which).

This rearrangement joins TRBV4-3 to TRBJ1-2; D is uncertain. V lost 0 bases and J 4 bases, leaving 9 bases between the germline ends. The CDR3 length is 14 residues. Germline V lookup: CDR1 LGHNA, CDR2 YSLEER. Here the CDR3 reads CASSQDRQSYGYTF. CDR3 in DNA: TGCGCCAGCAGCCAAGATCGGCAAAGCTATGGCTACACCTTC.

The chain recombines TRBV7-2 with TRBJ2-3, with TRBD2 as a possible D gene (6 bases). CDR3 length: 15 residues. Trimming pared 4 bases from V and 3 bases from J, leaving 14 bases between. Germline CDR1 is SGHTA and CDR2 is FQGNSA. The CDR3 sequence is CASSSNAGLTDTQYF. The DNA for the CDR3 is TGTGCCAGCAGCTCCAATGCGGGGCTAACAGATACGCAGTATTTT. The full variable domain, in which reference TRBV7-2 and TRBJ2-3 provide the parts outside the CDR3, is GAGVSQSPSNKVTEKGKDVELRCDPISGHTALYWYRQSLGQGLEFLIYFQGNSAPDKSGLPSDRFSAERTGGSVSTLTIQRTQQEDSAVYLCASSSNAGLTDTQYFGPGTRLTVL.

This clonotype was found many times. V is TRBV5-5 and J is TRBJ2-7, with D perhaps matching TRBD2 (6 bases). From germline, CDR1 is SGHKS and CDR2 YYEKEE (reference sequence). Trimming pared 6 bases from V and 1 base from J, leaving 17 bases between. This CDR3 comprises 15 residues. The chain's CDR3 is CASTRSPGDSYEQYF. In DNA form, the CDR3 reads TGTGCCAGCACCCGTTCCCCGGGAGATTCCTACGAGCAGTACTTC.

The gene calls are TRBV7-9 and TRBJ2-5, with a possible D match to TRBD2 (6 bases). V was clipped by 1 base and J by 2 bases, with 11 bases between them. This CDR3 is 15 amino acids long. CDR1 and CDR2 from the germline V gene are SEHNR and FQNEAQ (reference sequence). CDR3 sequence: CASSLVSGRQETQYF. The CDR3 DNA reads TGTGCCAGCAGCTTAGTTAGCGGACGGCAAGAGACCCAGTACTTC.

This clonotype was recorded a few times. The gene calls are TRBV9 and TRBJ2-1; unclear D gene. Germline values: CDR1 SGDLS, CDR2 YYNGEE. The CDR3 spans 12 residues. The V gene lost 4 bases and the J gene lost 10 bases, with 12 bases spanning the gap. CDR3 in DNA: TGTGCCAGCAGCCCCGGCTATCAGGAGCAGTTCTTC. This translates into CASSPGYQEQFF.

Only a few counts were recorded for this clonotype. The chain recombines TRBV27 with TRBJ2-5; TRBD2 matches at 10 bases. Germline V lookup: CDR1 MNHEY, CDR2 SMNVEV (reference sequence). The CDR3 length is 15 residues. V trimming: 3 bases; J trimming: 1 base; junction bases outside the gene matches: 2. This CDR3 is CASSFRTSGQETQYF. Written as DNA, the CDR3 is TGTGCCAGCAGTTTCAGGACTAGCGGCCAAGAGACCCAGTACTTC.

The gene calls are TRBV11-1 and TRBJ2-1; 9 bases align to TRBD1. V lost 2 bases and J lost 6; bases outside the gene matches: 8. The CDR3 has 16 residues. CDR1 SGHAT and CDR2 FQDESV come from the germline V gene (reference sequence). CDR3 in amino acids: CASSLTSGQGRNEQFF. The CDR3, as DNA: TGTGCCAGCAGCTTAACATCGGGACAGGGTCGCAATGAGCAGTTCTTC.

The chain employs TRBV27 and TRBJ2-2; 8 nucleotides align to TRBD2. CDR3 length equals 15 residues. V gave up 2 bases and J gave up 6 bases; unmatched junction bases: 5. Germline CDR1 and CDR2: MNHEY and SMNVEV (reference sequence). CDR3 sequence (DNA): TGTGCCAGCAGTTTAGGGACTAGTAGGGCCGGGGAGCTGTTTTTT. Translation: CASSLGTSRAGELFF.

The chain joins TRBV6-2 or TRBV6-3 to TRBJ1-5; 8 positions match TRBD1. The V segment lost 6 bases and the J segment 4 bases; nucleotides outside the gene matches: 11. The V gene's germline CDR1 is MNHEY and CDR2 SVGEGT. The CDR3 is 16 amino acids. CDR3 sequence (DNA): TGTGCCAGCAGCCCTGAACGGACAGGGCGGAATCAGCCCCAGCATTTT. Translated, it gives CASSPERTGRNQPQHF.

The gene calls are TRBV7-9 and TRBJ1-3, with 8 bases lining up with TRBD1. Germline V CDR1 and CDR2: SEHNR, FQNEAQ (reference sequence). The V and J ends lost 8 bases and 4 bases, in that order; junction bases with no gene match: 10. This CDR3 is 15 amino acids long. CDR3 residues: CASVPTGAGGNTIYF. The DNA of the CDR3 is TGTGCCAGCGTTCCGACAGGGGCAGGGGGAAACACCATATATTTT.

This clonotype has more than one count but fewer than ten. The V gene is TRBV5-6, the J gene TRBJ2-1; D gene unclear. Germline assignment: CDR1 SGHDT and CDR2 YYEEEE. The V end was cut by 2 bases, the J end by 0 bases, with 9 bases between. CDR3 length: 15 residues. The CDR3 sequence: CASSFDPSSYNEQFF. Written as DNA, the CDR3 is TGTGCCAGCAGCTTCGACCCAAGCTCCTACAATGAGCAGTTCTTC.

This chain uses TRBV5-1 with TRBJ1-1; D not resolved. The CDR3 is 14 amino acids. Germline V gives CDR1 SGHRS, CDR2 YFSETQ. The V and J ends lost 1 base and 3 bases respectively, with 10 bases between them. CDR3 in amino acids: CASSLMRLDTEAFF. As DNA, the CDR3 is TGCGCCAGCAGCTTGATGAGGCTGGACACTGAAGCTTTCTTT. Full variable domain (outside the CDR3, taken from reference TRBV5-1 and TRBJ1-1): KAGVTQTPRYLIKTRGQQVTLSCSPISGHRSVSWYQQTPGQGLQFLFEYFSETQRNKGNFPGRFSGRQFSNSRSEMNVSTLELGDSALYLCASSLMRLDTEAFFGQGTRLTVV.

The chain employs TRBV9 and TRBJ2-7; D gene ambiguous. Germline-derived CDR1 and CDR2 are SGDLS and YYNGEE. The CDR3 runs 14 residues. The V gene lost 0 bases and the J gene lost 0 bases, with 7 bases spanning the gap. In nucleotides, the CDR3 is TGTGCCAGCAGCGTAGAGGGCAGCTCCTACGAGCAGTACTTC. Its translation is CASSVEGSSYEQYF.

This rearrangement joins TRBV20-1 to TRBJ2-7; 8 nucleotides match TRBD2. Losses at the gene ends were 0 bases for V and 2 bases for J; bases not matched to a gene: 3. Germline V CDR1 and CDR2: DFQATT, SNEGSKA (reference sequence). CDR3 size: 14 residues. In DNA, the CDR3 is TGCAGTGCTAGAGAAGGGACTAGTGCCTACGAGCAGTACTTC. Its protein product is CSAREGTSAYEQYF.

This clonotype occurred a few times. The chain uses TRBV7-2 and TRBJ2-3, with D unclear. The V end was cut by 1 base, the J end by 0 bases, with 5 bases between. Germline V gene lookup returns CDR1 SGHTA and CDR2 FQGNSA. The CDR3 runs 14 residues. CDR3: CASSLDASTDTQYF. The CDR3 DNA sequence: TGTGCCAGCAGCTTAGATGCTAGCACAGATACGCAGTATTTT.

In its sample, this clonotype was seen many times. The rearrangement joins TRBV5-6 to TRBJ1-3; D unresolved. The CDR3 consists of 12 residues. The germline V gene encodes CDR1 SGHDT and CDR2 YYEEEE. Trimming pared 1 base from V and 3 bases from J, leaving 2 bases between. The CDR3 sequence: CASSLNGNTIYF. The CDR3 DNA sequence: TGTGCCAGCAGCTTGAATGGAAACACCATATATTTT. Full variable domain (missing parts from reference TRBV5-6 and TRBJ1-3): DAGVTQSPTHLIKTRGQQVTLRCSPKSGHDTVSWYQQALGQGPQFIFQYYEEEERQRGNFPDRFSGHQFPNYSSELNVNALLLGDSALYLCASSLNGNTIYFGEGSWLTVV.

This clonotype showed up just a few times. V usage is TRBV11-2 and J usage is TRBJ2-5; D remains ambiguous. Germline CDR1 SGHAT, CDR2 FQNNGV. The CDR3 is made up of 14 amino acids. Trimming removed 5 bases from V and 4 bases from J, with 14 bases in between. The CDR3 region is CASSLSSGPETQYF. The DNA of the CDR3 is TGTGCCAGCAGCCTCTCGTCAGGCCCAGAGACCCAGTACTTC.

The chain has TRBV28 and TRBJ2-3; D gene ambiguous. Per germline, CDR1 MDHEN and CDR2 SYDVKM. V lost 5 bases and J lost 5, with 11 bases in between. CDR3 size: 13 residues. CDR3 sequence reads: CASSDTHRDTQYF. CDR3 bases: TGTGCCAGCAGTGATACACATAGAGATACGCAGTATTTT.

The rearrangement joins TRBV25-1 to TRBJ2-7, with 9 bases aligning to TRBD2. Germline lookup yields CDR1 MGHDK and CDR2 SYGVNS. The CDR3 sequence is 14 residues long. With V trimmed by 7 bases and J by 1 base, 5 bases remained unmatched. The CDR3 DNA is TGTGCCAGCACGGCGGGAGGGACGTCCTACGAGCAGTACTTC. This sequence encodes CASTAGGTSYEQYF.

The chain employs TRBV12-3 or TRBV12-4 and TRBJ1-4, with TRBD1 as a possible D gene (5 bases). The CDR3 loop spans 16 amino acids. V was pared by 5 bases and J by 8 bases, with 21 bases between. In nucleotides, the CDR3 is TGTGCCAGCAGTCCCCGAGGACACGCCCTGGTCGAAAAACTGTTTTTT. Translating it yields CASSPRGHALVEKLFF.

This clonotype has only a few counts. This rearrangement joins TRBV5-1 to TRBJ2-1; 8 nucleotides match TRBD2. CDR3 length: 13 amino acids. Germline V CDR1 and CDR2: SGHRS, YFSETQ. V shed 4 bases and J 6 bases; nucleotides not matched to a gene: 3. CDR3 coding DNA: TGCGCCAGCAGCCTGAGCGGGAGCAATGAGCAGTTCTTC. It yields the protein CASSLSGSNEQFF.

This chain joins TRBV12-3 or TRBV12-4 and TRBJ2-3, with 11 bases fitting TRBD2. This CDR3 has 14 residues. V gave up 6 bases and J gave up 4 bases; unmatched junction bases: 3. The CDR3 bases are TGTGCCAGCAGGGCACTAGCGGGAGCAGATACGCAGTATTTT. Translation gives CASRALAGADTQYF.

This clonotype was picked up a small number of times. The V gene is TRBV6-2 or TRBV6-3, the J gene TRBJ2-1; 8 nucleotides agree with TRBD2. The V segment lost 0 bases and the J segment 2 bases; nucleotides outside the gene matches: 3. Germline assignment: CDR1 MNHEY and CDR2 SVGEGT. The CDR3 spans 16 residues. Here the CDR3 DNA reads TGTGCCAGCAGTTACTCGACAGCGGGAGCCTACAATGAGCAGTTCTTC. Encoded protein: CASSYSTAGAYNEQFF.

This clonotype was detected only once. This CDR3 reads CASSDGTSGRTETQYF. The CDR3 DNA reads TGCGCCAGCAGTGACGGGACTAGCGGGAGGACGGAGACCCAGTACTTC. This sequence joins TRBV10-1 and TRBJ2-5; 15 nucleotides line up with TRBD2. Unmatched junction bases numbered 4, after V lost 3 bases and J lost 5 bases. Looked up from germline, CDR1 is WNHNN and CDR2 is SYGVQD (reference sequence). The CDR3 is made up of 16 amino acids.

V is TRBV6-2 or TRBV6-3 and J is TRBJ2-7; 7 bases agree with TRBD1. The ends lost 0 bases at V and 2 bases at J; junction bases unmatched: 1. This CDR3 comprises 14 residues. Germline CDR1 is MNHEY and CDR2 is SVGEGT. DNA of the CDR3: TGTGCCAGCAGTTACTCGACAGGGACCTACGAGCAGTACTTC. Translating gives CASSYSTGTYEQYF.

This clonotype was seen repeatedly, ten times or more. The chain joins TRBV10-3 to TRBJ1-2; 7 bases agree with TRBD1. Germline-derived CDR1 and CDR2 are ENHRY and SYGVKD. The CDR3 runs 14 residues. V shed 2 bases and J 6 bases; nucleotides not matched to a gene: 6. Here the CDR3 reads CAISEIAGQHGYTF. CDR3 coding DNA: TGTGCCATCAGTGAGATTGCGGGACAGCATGGCTACACCTTC.

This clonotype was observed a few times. Written as DNA, the CDR3 is TGTGCCAGCAGCGACTCCCGGGTGTACGAGCAGTACTTC. It translates to CASSDSRVYEQYF. J is TRBJ2-7 and V is TRBV11-2; D remains unclear. V lost 5 bases to trimming and J lost 4 bases, with 12 bases between them. CDR1 and CDR2 (germline): SGHAT, FQNNGV. The CDR3 runs to 13 residues. The variable domain in full, with the rest retrieved from reference TRBV11-2 and TRBJ2-7, is EAGVAQSPRYKIIEKRQSVAFWCNPISGHATLYWYQQILGQGPKLLIQFQNNGVVDDSQLPKDRFSAERLKGVDSTLKIQPAKLEDSAVYLCASSDSRVYEQYFGPGTRLTVT.